Below, 21 T cell receptor beta chains from the same sample are listed, as sequenced in a study of shared clonotypes between healthy human individuals. Clones were read by immunoSEQ multiplex PCR, and TCRdb kept only the in-frame ones, dropping some. Among roughly 500,000 clones listed, about 84% were seen once. The sample comprised PBMCs. These receptor sequences come from a woman aged 40 to 55 in good health. Some clones in this sample may be carry-over from other donors' samples.

Only one count was recorded for this clone. A far larger clone is a single base away, which makes a read error likely. The V and J genes are TRBV2 and TRBJ1-2; D is uncertain. The germline gives CDR1 SNHLY, CDR2 FYNNEI. Trimming stripped 10 bases from V and 6 bases from J, with 15 bases between. This CDR3 spans 12 amino acids. CDR3 protein: CATQGRSNGYTF. CDR3 sequence (DNA): TGTGCCACACAAGGGAGATCGAATGGCTACACCTTC.

V usage is TRBV5-1 and J usage is TRBJ2-3; no clear D. Trimming pared 0 bases from V and 0 bases from J, leaving 8 bases between. CDR3 length: 15 amino acids. The germline V gene encodes CDR1 SGHRS and CDR2 YFSETQ. Written as DNA, the CDR3 is TGCGCCAGCAGCTTGGCCGCGGCTAGCACAGATACGCAGTATTTT. Protein sequence: CASSLAAASTDTQYF.

In DNA, the CDR3 is TGTGCCAGCAGTTTAACCGGGACTAGCGGCTACGAGCAGTACTTC. Translation gives CASSLTGTSGYEQYF. The chain links TRBV27 to TRBJ2-7; 11 positions match TRBD2. CDR1 and CDR2 (germline): MNHEY, SMNVEV (reference sequence). J was trimmed by 3 bases and V by 2 bases; bases with no gene match: 3. CDR3 length: 15 amino acids.

V usage is TRBV10-2 and J usage is TRBJ1-6; no definite D call. The CDR3 totals 11 residues. V gave up 3 bases and J gave up 10 bases, with 4 bases separating them. From germline, CDR1 is WSHSY and CDR2 SAAADI. The CDR3 region has the DNA TGCGCCAGCAGTGACCTGTCACCCCTCCACTTT. Amino acid sequence: CASSDLSPLHF.

This clone was seen a handful of times. Only one base separates this from a far larger clonotype, so it likely reflects a read error. This sample also contains other DNA sequences that code for the same CDR3. CDR3 sequence: CASSLSTSRWNTEAFF. As DNA, the CDR3 is TGTGCCAGCAGCTTGTCTACAAGCCGGTGGAACACTGAAGCTTTCTTT. The chain is built from TRBV5-6 and TRBJ1-1; no definite D call. V shed 1 base and J shed 1 base, with 14 bases lying between them. Germline V CDR1 and CDR2: SGHDT, YYEEEE. CDR3 length: 16 residues.

The genes are TRBV1 and TRBJ2-3; whether TRBD2, the table's D call, matches the DNA was not checked. TRBV1 has pseudogene status. This CDR3 region has 16 residues. CDR3 sequence (DNA): TGCACCAGCAGCCAGGCTAGCAAAACTAGCACAGATACGCAGTATTTT. It yields the protein CTSSQASKTSTDTQYF.

In regard to this clone: The sample holds other DNA sequences that translate to the same CDR3. V usage is TRBV29-1 and J usage is TRBJ1-1; perhaps TRBD1 as D (5 bases). Germline V lookup: CDR1 SQVTM, CDR2 ANQGSEA. V lost 4 bases and J lost 1, with 10 bases in between. CDR3 length equals 13 residues. The CDR3 bases are TGCAGCGTTGCTTCGGGGGGGAACACTGAAGCTTTCTTT. It yields the protein CSVASGGNTEAFF.

Comments on this clone: A read error is likely here: a far larger clone is one base away. V gene TRBV30 combines with J gene TRBJ1-1, with D perhaps matching TRBD1 (5 bases). The CDR3 covers 13 residues. Trimming took 4 bases from V and 7 from J, leaving 16 bases between them. Germline-derived CDR1 and CDR2 are GTSNPN and SVGIG (reference sequence). For the CDR3, the DNA is TGTGCCTGGACCAGGCAGAATGACAGTGAAGCTTTCTTT. Translating gives CAWTRQNDSEAFF.

The chain combines TRBV15 with TRBJ1-3; D is unclear. This CDR3 has 12 amino acids. Trimming removed 3 bases from V and 4 bases from J, with 4 bases in between. The germline CDR1 and CDR2 sequences are LNHNV and YYDKDF (reference sequence). The DNA for the CDR3 is TGTGCCACCAGCAGTAGGGGAAACACCATATATTTT. It codes for CATSSRGNTIYF.

This clone was found once. This chain joins TRBV7-9 and TRBJ1-3; D unresolved. The CDR3 totals 15 residues. CDR1 is SEHNR and CDR2 is FQNEAQ in the germline V gene (reference sequence). Trimming stripped 5 bases from V and 0 bases from J, with 11 bases between. CDR3 region: CASSVDAGSGNTIYF. CDR3 DNA: TGTGCCAGCAGCGTGGACGCTGGCTCTGGAAACACCATATATTTT.

The CDR3 spells CASSIVTSGSYNEQFF. In nucleotides, the CDR3 is TGTGCCAGTAGTATAGTTACTAGCGGCTCCTACAATGAGCAGTTCTTC. This sequence joins TRBV19 and TRBJ2-1; the match to TRBD2 covers 8 bases. Germline values: CDR1 LNHDA, CDR2 SQIVND (reference sequence). The length of the CDR3 is 16 residues. V lost 1 base to trimming and J lost 0 bases; unmatched junction nucleotides: 2.

Concerning this clone: A read error is possible here, since a much larger clone lies one base away. The V and J genes are TRBV14 and TRBJ2-5; D gene ambiguous. The CDR3 length is 15 residues. Germline V gene sequence: CDR1 SGHDN, CDR2 FVKESK. V was pared by 2 bases and J by 5 bases, with 15 bases between. CDR3: CASSQYNANRETQYF. CDR3 bases: TGTGCCAGCAGCCAATATAACGCCAACCGGGAGACCCAGTACTTC.

The rearrangement links TRBV10-3 to TRBJ2-5; perhaps TRBD1 as D (5 bases). The J call may be in error: the DNA end matches TRBJ2-7 better. The CDR3 spans 12 residues. Germline V gene lookup returns CDR1 ENHRY and CDR2 SYGVKD. The CDR3 reads CAISGQGYEQYF. In DNA form, the CDR3 reads TGTGCCATCAGTGGGCAGGGTTACGAGCAGTACTTC.

This clone has only one observation. The V call is TRBV18, the J call TRBJ1-5; D is uncertain. The CDR3 covers 12 residues. Per the germline V gene, CDR1 is KGHSH and CDR2 is LQKENI. V lost 4 bases and J 2 bases, leaving 3 bases between the germline ends. CDR3: CASSQGNQPQHF. The CDR3 nucleotides read TGTGCCAGCTCACAAGGCAATCAGCCCCAGCATTTT.

This chain joins TRBV7-9 and TRBJ1-2, with TRBD1 matching 7 bases. Per the germline V gene, CDR1 is SEHNR and CDR2 is FQNEAQ (reference sequence). Germline trimming cut 5 bases from V and 4 bases from J; bases unmatched to any gene: 7. The CDR3 totals 14 residues. The DNA for the CDR3 is TGTGCCAGCAGCCTACCCGGGACAGCCTATGGCTACACCTTC. Translating gives CASSLPGTAYGYTF.

This sequence joins TRBV28 and TRBJ1-3; 7 bases are shared with TRBD1. Trimming at V came to 5 bases and at J to 0 bases, leaving 16 bases not matched to a gene. Per the germline V gene, CDR1 is MDHEN and CDR2 is SYDVKM. This CDR3 has 19 amino acids. The CDR3 protein is CASSLHRGALLNSGNTIYF. The CDR3 DNA reads TGTGCCAGCAGTCTGCACAGGGGTGCCCTTCTCAACTCTGGAAACACCATATATTTT.

The rearrangement joins TRBV2 to TRBJ1-5; 8 bases line up with TRBD1. The germline V gene encodes CDR1 SNHLY and CDR2 FYNNEI. The CDR3 sequence is 15 residues long. V was pared by 6 bases and J by 5 bases, with 9 bases of the junction left unmatched. The CDR3 is CASSRTGRVDQPQHF. In DNA, the CDR3 is TGTGCCAGCAGCCGGACAGGGAGGGTAGATCAGCCCCAGCATTTT.

The chain combines TRBV7-2 with TRBJ2-1; D not certain. CDR1 and CDR2 from the germline V gene are SGHTA and FQGNSA. This CDR3 has 15 residues. V lost 5 bases to trimming and J lost 2 bases, with 13 bases between them. CDR3 in amino acids: CASSIPPWPYNEQFF. CDR3 in DNA: TGTGCCAGCAGCATACCCCCCTGGCCCTACAATGAGCAGTTCTTC.

The chain recombines TRBV7-9 with TRBJ2-7, with 9 positions matching TRBD1. The V and J ends lost 5 bases and 6 bases, in that order; junction bases with no gene match: 11. The germline gives CDR1 SEHNR, CDR2 FQNEAQ (reference sequence). The CDR3 is 15 residues long. The CDR3 DNA sequence: TGTGCCAGCAGCGGCCGGGGACAGGGAAGGGGCGAGCAGTACTTC. Translation: CASSGRGQGRGEQYF.

The chain has TRBV4-2 and TRBJ2-2, with 7 bases identical to TRBD2. Losses at the gene ends were 2 bases for V and 5 bases for J; bases not matched to a gene: 20. The CDR3 is made up of 20 amino acids. Per germline, CDR1 LGHNA and CDR2 YNFKEQ. This CDR3 is CASSQPPLLAVDSRTGELFF. CDR3 bases: TGTGCCAGCAGCCAACCGCCGCTTCTAGCGGTTGACTCGAGGACCGGGGAGCTGTTTTTT.

The CDR3 loop reads CASSKRGNEQFF. The CDR3 nucleotides are TGTGCCAGCAGCAAAAGAGGCAATGAGCAGTTCTTC. V and J are TRBV7-2 and TRBJ2-1; no firm D call. This CDR3 has 12 residues. The germline CDR1 and CDR2 sequences are SGHTA and FQGNSA. Trimming shortened V by 5 bases and J by 6 bases, and 8 bases separated the two germline ends.